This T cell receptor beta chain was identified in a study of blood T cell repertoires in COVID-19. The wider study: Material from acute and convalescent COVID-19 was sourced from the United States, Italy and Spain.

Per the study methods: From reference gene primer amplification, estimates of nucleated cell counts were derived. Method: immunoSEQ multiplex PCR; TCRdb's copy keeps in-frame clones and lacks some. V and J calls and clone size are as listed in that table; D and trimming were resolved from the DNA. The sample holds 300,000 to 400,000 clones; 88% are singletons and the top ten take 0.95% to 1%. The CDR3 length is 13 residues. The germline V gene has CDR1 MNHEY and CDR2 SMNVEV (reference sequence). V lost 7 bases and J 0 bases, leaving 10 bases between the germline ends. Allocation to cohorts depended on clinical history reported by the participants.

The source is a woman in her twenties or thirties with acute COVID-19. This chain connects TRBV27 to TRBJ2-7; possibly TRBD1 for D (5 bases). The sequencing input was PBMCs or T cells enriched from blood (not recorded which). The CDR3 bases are TGTGCCAGCAAAGGGGTCAACTCCTACGAGCAGTACTTC. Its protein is CASKGVNSYEQYF.